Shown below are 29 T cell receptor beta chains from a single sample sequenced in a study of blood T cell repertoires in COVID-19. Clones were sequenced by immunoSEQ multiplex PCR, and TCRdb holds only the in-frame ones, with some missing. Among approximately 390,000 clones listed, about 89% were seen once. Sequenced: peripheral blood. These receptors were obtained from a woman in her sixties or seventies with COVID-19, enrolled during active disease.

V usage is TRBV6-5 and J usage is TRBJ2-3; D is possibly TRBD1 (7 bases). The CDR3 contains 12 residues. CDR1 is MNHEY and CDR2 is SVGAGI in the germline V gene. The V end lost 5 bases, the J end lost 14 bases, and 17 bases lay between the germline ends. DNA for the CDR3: TGTGCCAGCAGTATCGGAGGGACAGTCTGGTATTTT. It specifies CASSIGGTVWYF.

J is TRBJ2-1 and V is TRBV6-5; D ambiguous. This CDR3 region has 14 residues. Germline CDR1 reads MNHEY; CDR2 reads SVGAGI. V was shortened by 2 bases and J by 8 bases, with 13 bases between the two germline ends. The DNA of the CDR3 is TGTGCCAGCAGTTACCGCCGGGTAGACCATGAGCAGTTCTTC. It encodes CASSYRRVDHEQFF.

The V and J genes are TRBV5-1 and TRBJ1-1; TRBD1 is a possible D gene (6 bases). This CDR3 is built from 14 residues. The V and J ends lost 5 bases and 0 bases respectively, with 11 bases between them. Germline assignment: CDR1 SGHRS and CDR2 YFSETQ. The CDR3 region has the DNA TGCGCCAGCAGATTTGGACAGATGAACACTGAAGCTTTCTTT. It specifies CASRFGQMNTEAFF.

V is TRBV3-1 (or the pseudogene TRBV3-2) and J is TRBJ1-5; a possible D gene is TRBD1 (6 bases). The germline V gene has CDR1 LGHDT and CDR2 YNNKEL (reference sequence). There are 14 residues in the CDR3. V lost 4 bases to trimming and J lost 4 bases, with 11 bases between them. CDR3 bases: TGTGCCAGCAGCCGGGACATTATTAATCAGCCCCAGCATTTT. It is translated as CASSRDIINQPQHF.

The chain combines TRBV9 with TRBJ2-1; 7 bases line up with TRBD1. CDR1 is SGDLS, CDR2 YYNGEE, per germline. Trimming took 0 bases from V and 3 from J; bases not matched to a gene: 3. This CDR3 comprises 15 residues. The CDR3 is CASSVAGTDYNEQFF. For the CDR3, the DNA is TGTGCCAGCAGCGTAGCGGGGACAGACTACAATGAGCAGTTCTTC.

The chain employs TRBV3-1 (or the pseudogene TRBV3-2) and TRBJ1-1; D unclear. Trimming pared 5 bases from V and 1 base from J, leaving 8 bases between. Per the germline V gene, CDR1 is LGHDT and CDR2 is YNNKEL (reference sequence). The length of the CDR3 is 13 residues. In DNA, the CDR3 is TGTGCCAGCAGCTACGCCGGGAACACTGAAGCTTTCTTT. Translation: CASSYAGNTEAFF.

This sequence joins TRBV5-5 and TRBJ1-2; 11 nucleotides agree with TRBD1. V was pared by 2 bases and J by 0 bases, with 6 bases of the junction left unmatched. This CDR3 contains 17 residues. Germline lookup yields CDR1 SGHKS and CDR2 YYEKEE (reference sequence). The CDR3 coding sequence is TGTGCCAGCAGCTTACAGGACAGGGGGCACACTAACTATGGCTACACCTTC. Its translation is CASSLQDRGHTNYGYTF.

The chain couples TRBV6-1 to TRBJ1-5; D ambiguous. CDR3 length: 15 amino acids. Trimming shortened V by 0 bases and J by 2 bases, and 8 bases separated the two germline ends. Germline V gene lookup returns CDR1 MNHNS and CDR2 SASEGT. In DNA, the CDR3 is TGTGCCAGCAGTGAAGCTTGGAGGGGCAATCAGCCCCAGCATTTT. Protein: CASSEAWRGNQPQHF.

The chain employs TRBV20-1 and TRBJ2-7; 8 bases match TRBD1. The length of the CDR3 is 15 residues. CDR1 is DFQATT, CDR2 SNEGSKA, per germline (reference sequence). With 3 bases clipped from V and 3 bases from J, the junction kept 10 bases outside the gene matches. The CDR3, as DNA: TGCAGTGCTAGTACGTCGAGGACAGGGAGCTACGAGCAGTACTTC. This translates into CSASTSRTGSYEQYF.

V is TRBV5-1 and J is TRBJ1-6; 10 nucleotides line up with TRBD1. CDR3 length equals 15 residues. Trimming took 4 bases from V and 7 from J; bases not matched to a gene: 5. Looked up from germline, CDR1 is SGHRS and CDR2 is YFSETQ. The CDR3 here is CASSPSGQGNSPLHF. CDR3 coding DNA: TGCGCCAGCAGCCCTTCGGGACAGGGGAATTCACCCCTCCACTTT.

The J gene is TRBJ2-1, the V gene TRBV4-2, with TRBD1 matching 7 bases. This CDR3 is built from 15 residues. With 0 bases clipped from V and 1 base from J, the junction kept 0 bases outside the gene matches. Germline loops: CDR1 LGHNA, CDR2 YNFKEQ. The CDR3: CASSQEGQSYNEQFF. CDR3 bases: TGTGCCAGCAGCCAAGAGGGACAGTCCTACAATGAGCAGTTCTTC.

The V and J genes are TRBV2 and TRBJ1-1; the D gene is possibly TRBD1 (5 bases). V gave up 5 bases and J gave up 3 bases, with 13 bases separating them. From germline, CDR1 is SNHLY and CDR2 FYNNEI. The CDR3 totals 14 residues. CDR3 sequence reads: CASSSTRGDTEAFF. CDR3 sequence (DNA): TGTGCCAGCAGTTCAACTCGGGGGGACACTGAAGCTTTCTTT.

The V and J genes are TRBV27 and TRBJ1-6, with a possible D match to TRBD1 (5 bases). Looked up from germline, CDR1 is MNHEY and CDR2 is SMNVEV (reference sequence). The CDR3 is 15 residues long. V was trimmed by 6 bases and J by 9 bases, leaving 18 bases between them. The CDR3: CASSWGETGSSPLHF. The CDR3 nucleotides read TGTGCCAGCAGCTGGGGGGAAACGGGATCTTCACCCCTCCACTTT.

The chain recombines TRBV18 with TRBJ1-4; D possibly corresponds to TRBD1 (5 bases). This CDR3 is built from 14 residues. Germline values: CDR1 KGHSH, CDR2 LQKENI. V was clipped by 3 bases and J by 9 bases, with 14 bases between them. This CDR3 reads CASSPGGEQKKLFF. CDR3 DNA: TGTGCCAGCTCACCCGGAGGGGAACAGAAAAAACTGTTTTTT.

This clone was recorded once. The CDR3 DNA reads as TGTGCCAGCAGTGAAGGCCTAGTCGAGGAGCAGTACTTC. Translation: CASSEGLVEEQYF. The chain has TRBV2 and TRBJ2-7, with D hard to call. CDR1 and CDR2 (germline): SNHLY, FYNNEI. The CDR3 contains 13 residues. Trimming stripped 1 base from V and 7 bases from J, with 11 bases between.

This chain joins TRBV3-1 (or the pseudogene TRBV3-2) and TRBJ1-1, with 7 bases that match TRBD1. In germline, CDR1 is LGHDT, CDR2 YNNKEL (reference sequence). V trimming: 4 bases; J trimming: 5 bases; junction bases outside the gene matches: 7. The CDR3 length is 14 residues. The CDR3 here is CASSLETGRTEAFF. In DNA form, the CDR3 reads TGTGCCAGCAGCCTGGAGACAGGGAGGACTGAAGCTTTCTTT.

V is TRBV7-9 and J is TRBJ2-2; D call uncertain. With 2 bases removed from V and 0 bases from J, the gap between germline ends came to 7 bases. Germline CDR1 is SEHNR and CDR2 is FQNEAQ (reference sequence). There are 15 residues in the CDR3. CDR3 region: CASSLTATNTGELFF. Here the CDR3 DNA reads TGTGCCAGCAGCTTAACCGCGACGAACACCGGGGAGCTGTTTTTT.

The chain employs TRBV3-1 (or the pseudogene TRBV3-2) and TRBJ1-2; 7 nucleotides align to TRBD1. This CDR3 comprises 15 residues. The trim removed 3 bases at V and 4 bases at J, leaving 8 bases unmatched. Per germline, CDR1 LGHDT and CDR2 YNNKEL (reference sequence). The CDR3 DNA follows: TGTGCCAGCAGCCACCTCGGGACAGTTGGCTATGGCTACACCTTC. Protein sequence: CASSHLGTVGYGYTF.

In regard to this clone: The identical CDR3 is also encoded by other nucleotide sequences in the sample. As DNA, the CDR3 is TGTGCCAGCTCACCTCTTGGGGGGTTGAACACTGAAGCTTTCTTT. Its protein product is CASSPLGGLNTEAFF. This rearrangement joins TRBV18 to TRBJ1-1; the D gene is possibly TRBD1 (5 bases). Trimming shortened V by 3 bases and J by 0 bases, and 11 bases separated the two germline ends. The CDR3 is 15 residues long. The V gene's germline CDR1 is KGHSH and CDR2 LQKENI.

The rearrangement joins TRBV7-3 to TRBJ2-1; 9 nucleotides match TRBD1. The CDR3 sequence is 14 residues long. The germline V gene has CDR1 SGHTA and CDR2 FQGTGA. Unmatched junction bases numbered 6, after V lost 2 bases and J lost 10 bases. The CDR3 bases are TGTGCCAGCAGCTTAGGGGGGACAGGGAGCGAGCAGTTCTTC. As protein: CASSLGGTGSEQFF.

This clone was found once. This chain's CDR3 is CASSRQGSDTGELFF. DNA for the CDR3: TGTGCCAGCTCACGACAGGGGTCGGACACCGGGGAGCTGTTTTTT. V and J are TRBV18 and TRBJ2-2; 8 bases fit TRBD1. CDR3 length: 15 amino acids. V lost 4 bases, J lost 3 bases, and 4 bases stayed unmatched. Germline loops: CDR1 KGHSH, CDR2 LQKENI.

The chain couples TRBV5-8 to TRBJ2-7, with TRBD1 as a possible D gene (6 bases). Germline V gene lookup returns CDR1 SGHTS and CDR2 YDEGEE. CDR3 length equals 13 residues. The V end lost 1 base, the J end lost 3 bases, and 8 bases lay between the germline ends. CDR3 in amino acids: CASSLTGYYEQYF. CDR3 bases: TGTGCCAGCAGCTTGACAGGGTACTACGAGCAGTACTTC.

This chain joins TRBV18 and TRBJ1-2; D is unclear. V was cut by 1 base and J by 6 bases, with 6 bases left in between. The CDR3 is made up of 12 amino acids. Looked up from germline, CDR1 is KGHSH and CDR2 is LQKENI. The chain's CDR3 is CASSPQADGYTF. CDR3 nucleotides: TGTGCCAGCTCACCACAGGCGGATGGCTACACCTTC.

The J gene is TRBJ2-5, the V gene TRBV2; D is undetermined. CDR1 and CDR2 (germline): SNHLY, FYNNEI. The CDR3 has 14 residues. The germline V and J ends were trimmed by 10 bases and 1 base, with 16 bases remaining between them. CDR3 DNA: TGTGCCATCAGATATCGTATCCTCCAAGAGACCCAGTACTTC. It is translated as CAIRYRILQETQYF.

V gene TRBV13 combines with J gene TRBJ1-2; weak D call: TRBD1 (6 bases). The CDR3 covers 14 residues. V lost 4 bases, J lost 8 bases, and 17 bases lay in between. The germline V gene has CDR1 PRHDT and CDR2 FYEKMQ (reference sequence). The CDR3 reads CASSYWGGVGGYTF. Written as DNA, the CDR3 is TGTGCCAGCAGCTACTGGGGGGGCGTAGGCGGCTACACCTTC.

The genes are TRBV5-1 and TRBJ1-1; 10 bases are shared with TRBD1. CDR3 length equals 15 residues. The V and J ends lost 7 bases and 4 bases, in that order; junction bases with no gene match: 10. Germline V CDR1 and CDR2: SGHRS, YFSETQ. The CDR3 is CASRPGTGAVTEAFF. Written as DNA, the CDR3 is TGCGCCAGCCGGCCCGGGACAGGGGCGGTCACTGAAGCTTTCTTT.

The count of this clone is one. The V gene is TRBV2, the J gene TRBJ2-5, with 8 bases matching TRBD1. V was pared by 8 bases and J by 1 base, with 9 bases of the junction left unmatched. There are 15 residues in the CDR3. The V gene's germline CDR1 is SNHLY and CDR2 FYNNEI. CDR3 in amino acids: CASGDRSYPQETQYF. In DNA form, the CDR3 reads TGTGCCAGCGGGGACAGGTCCTACCCCCAAGAGACCCAGTACTTC.

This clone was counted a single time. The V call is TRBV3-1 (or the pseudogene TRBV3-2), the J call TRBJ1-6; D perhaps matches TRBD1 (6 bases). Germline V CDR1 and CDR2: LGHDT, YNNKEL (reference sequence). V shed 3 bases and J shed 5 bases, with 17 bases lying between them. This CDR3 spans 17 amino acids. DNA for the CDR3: TGTGCCAGCAGCCACATCGCCGCGGGGGGCAATAATTCACCCCTCCACTTT. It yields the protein CASSHIAAGGNNSPLHF.

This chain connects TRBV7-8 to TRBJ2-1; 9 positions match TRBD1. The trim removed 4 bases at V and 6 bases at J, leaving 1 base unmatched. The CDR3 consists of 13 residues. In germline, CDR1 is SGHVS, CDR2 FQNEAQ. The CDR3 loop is CASSYRGPNEQFF. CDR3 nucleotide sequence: TGTGCCAGCAGCTACAGGGGGCCCAATGAGCAGTTCTTC.